These 18 T cell receptor beta chains came from one sample sequenced in a study of Ad26.COV2.S vaccination and SARS-CoV-2 variants. TCRdb's copy holds only in-frame clones and misses some; the assay was immunoSEQ multiplex PCR. The top ten hold around 3.6% of the sample, which has roughly 380,000 clones, 87% seen once. Treatment meaning: around 19 received Ad26.COV2.S at low or high dose, single or two shots; roughly five received placebo; per-sample allocation not given. Each sample was drawn 63 days after the first injection (of vaccine or placebo). Sequencing was performed on peripheral blood, taken in a trial of Ad26.COV2.S vaccine versus placebo. These receptor sequences come from a person between 18 and 65 years old who received the Ad26.COV2.S COVID-19 vaccine or a placebo.

With respect to this clone: The junction departs from germline at one end; a sequencing error may be responsible. The V and J genes are TRBV7-7 and TRBJ2-1, with 9 positions matching TRBD1. This CDR3 has 16 amino acids. In germline, CDR1 is SSHAT, CDR2 FNYEAQ (reference sequence). The CDR3 DNA sequence: TGTGCTAGCAGCTTAGGACAGGGGAACTCCTACAATGAGCAGTTCTTC. It codes for CASSLGQGNSYNEQFF.

This clone was found a few times. The CDR3 protein is CASSFRGYTEAFF. DNA of the CDR3: TGTGCCAGTAGTTTCAGGGGCTACACTGAAGCTTTCTTT. The J gene is TRBJ1-1, the V gene TRBV19, with D possibly TRBD1 on 6 matching bases. V was pared by 5 bases and J by 3 bases, with 10 bases between. Germline V gene lookup returns CDR1 LNHDA and CDR2 SQIVND (reference sequence). The CDR3 sequence is 13 residues long.

The rearrangement uses TRBV13 and TRBJ2-7; D is ambiguous. The CDR3 is 13 residues long. CDR1 and CDR2 from the germline V gene are PRHDT and FYEKMQ (reference sequence). Trimming cost V 0 bases and J 7 bases, with 10 bases left between them. Written as DNA, the CDR3 is TGTGCCAGCAGCTTAGGCCTGAACTGGGAGCAGTACTTC. The encoded protein is CASSLGLNWEQYF. Based on the CDR3 plus reference TRBV13 and TRBJ2-7, the full variable domain is AAGVIQSPRHLIKEKRETATLKCYPIPRHDTVYWYQQGPGQDPQFLISFYEKMQSDKGSIPDRFSAQQFSDYHSELNMSSLELGDSALYFCASSLGLNWEQYFGPGTRLTVT.

Only one count was recorded for this clone. The chain joins TRBV7-8 to TRBJ1-1, with D tentatively TRBD1 (6 bases). CDR3 length equals 12 residues. V lost 3 bases to trimming and J lost 6 bases, with 8 bases between them. CDR1 is SGHVS and CDR2 is FQNEAQ in the germline V gene. CDR3 protein: CASSFRGSEAFF. CDR3 in DNA: TGTGCCAGCAGCTTCAGGGGATCTGAAGCTTTCTTT. The full variable domain, rest sourced from reference TRBV7-8 and TRBJ1-1, is GAGVSQSPRYKVAKRGQDVALRCDPISGHVSLFWYQQALGQGPEFLTYFQNEAQLDKSGLPSDRFFAERPEGSVSTLKIQRTQQEDSAVYLCASSFRGSEAFFGQGTRLTVV.

The chain combines TRBV28 with TRBJ1-2; TRBD1 agrees at 8 bases. Germline CDR1 is MDHEN and CDR2 is SYDVKM. This CDR3 is built from 15 residues. V gave up 2 bases and J gave up 5 bases; unmatched junction bases: 7. The CDR3 nucleotides are TGTGCCAGCAGTTTAATGGCAGGGGGCAAGTATGGCTACACCTTC. It encodes CASSLMAGGKYGYTF.

The chain links TRBV5-1 to TRBJ2-2; a possible D gene is TRBD2 (6 bases). The ends were cut back, 0 bases at V and 0 bases at J, with 9 bases in the middle. Germline V gives CDR1 SGHRS, CDR2 YFSETQ. This CDR3 is built from 16 residues. Here the CDR3 reads CASSLDVAANTGELFF. The CDR3, as DNA: TGCGCCAGCAGCTTGGATGTAGCGGCGAACACCGGGGAGCTGTTTTTT.

The chain has TRBV7-3 and TRBJ2-7; D is perhaps TRBD2 (6 bases). V lost 5 bases and J lost 7, with 15 bases in between. The CDR3 extends over 13 amino acids. Germline-derived CDR1 and CDR2 are SGHTA and FQGTGA. The CDR3 DNA sequence: TGTGCCAGCAGCCCGAACGGGGGAGAAGAGCAGTACTTC. Amino acids: CASSPNGGEEQYF.

This chain joins TRBV5-1 and TRBJ2-5, with 7 nucleotides matching TRBD2. The V gene end was trimmed by 7 bases and the J gene end by 1 base; junction bases not matched to a gene: 1. The CDR3 runs 12 residues. Germline CDR1 reads SGHRS; CDR2 reads YFSETQ. The CDR3 protein is CASGGGQETQYF. The CDR3 DNA follows: TGCGCCAGCGGGGGGGGCCAAGAGACCCAGTACTTC.

J is TRBJ1-5 and V is TRBV6-6; 8 bases agree with TRBD1. Trimming removed 5 bases from V and 0 bases from J; junction bases left unmatched: 18. Looked up from germline, CDR1 is MNHNY and CDR2 is SVGAGI (reference sequence). This CDR3 has 20 amino acids. CDR3 in DNA: TGTGCCAGCAGTCCATTCCCCCCCGGGACAGGAAGTTATAGCAATCAGCCCCAGCATTTT. It encodes CASSPFPPGTGSYSNQPQHF.

The chain is built from TRBV7-9 and TRBJ2-7, with a weak D call TRBD2 (5 bases). V was clipped by 1 base and J by 3 bases, with 13 bases between them. The CDR3 totals 15 residues. Germline loops: CDR1 SEHNR, CDR2 FQNEAQ (reference sequence). The CDR3 DNA reads TGTGCCAGCAGCTTAGAACGGGGATTGCGCTACGAGCAGTACTTC. Its translation: CASSLERGLRYEQYF.

The gene calls are TRBV12-2 and TRBJ2-1. TRBV12-2 is termed a pseudogene. The CDR3 runs 15 residues. The CDR3 nucleotides read TGTGCAAGTCGCTTAAGGGCCAAGCTCTACAATGAGCAGTTCTTC. This gives the protein CASRLRAKLYNEQFF.

The rearrangement joins TRBV7-9 to TRBJ1-6; no firm D call. The V gene's germline CDR1 is SEHNR and CDR2 FQNEAQ (reference sequence). The germline V and J ends were trimmed by 5 bases and 10 bases, with 9 bases remaining between them. The CDR3 sequence is 12 residues long. In DNA, the CDR3 is TGTGCCAGCAGCGGAGAGAGGTCACCCCTCCACTTT. Its translation: CASSGERSPLHF.

This clone was seen a few times. The chain has TRBV6-6 and TRBJ1-6; D is ambiguous. This CDR3 region has 14 residues. The germline CDR1 and CDR2 sequences are MNHNY and SVGAGI (reference sequence). Trimming removed 2 bases at V and 8 bases at J, with 10 bases between. The CDR3 here is CASSYGDRHSPLHF. The CDR3 nucleotides read TGTGCCAGCAGTTACGGAGATAGGCATTCACCCCTCCACTTT.

CDR3 sequence reads: CASSLGAGSPSGANVLTF. The CDR3 DNA is TGTGCCAGCAGCTTAGGGGCAGGTTCCCCGTCTGGGGCCAACGTCCTGACTTTC. The chain combines TRBV7-6 with TRBJ2-6, with D uncertain. The CDR3 spans 18 residues. Trimming removed 1 base at V and 1 base at J, with 14 bases between. The germline gives CDR1 SGHVS, CDR2 FNYEAQ. The whole variable domain, remainder taken from reference TRBV7-6 and TRBJ2-6, is GAGVSQSPRYKVTKRGQDVALRCDPISGHVSLYWYRQALGQGPEFLTYFNYEAQQDKSGLPNDRFSAERPEGSISTLTIQRTEQRDSAMYRCASSLGAGSPSGANVLTFGAGSRLTVL.

This clone appeared a single time. The rearrangement uses TRBV5-1 and TRBJ2-3; possibly TRBD1 for D (6 bases). CDR1 and CDR2 (germline): SGHRS, YFSETQ. V was pared by 0 bases and J by 6 bases, with 11 bases between. CDR3 length: 14 amino acids. CDR3 loop: CASSLVGQGDTQYF. The CDR3 nucleotides read TGCGCCAGCAGCTTGGTGGGGCAGGGGGATACGCAGTATTTT.

The V and J genes are TRBV12-5 and TRBJ1-1; 9 bases match TRBD1. Trimming removed 5 bases from V and 8 bases from J; junction bases left unmatched: 9. The length of the CDR3 is 14 residues. Germline V CDR1 and CDR2: LGHNT, FRNRAP. In DNA, the CDR3 is TGTGCTAGTGGTAGCTGGACAGGGGCTATGGAAGCTTTCTTT. Encoded protein: CASGSWTGAMEAFF.

V gene TRBV4-1 combines with J gene TRBJ2-1; D may be TRBD2 (5 bases). Looked up from germline, CDR1 is MGHRA and CDR2 is YSYEKL. V lost 8 bases, J lost 1 base, and 12 bases lay in between. The CDR3 runs 14 residues. Here the CDR3 reads CASAVGGSYNEQFF. The CDR3 bases are TGCGCCAGCGCGGTCGGAGGTTCCTACAATGAGCAGTTCTTC.

This clone was counted only a few times. CDR3 loop: CASSPAGSFEAFF. The DNA of the CDR3 is TGTGCCAGCTCTCCGGCGGGGTCTTTCGAAGCTTTCTTT. The V call is TRBV18, the J call TRBJ1-1; D unclear. CDR3 size: 13 residues. V was pared by 6 bases and J by 8 bases, with 16 bases between. Germline-derived CDR1 and CDR2 are KGHSH and LQKENI.